A single sample gave rise to the 20 T cell receptor beta chains below, sequenced in a study of CD8+ T cells in alopecia areata. Treatment denoted: oral pan-JAK inhibitor, 5-10 mg twice daily. cDNA prepared by RNA extraction and subsequent reverse transcription served as the template for sequencing. The method was immunoSEQ multiplex PCR; TCRdb's version includes in-frame clones alone and lacks a portion of them. The sample shows a few hundred thousand clones, roughly 63% of them seen only once. The material sequenced was CD4+ T cells sorted from blood, taken at roughly week 53, from a patient treated with tofacitinib. These receptors originate from a human donor with alopecia areata.

This clone has a handful of counts. The V call is TRBV5-1, the J call TRBJ1-2; 10 nucleotides line up with TRBD1. V was clipped by 5 bases and J by 2 bases; unmatched bases: 6. This CDR3 region has 15 residues. The germline V gene encodes CDR1 SGHRS and CDR2 YFSETQ. The CDR3, as DNA: TGCGCCAGCAGACCCGGACAGGGGGAAAACTATGGCTACACCTTC. The encoded protein is CASRPGQGENYGYTF.

The chain is built from TRBV29-1 and TRBJ2-2, with D possibly matching TRBD1 (5 bases). Deletions cut 3 bases from V and 5 bases from J, with 13 bases between. The CDR3 has 14 residues. The germline V gene encodes CDR1 SQVTM and CDR2 ANQGSEA. The CDR3 loop reads CSVDGQGRTGELFF. CDR3 nucleotide sequence: TGCAGCGTTGATGGGCAGGGAAGAACCGGGGAGCTGTTTTTT.

J is TRBJ2-7 and V is TRBV29-1; the D gene could be TRBD1 or TRBD2 (6 bases each). Germline assignment: CDR1 SQVTM and CDR2 ANQGSEA. The V end lost 4 bases, the J end lost 6 bases, and 16 bases lay between the germline ends. There are 13 residues in the CDR3. The CDR3: CSVGGTRATEQYF. The DNA for the CDR3 is TGCAGCGTTGGCGGGACACGGGCGACCGAGCAGTACTTC.

The chain carries TRBV7-2 and TRBJ2-6; D remains unclear. This CDR3 is 15 amino acids long. Trimming removed 5 bases at V and 0 bases at J, with 8 bases between. The germline gives CDR1 SGHTA, CDR2 FQGNSA. CDR3 residues: CASSLGPSGANVLTF. In DNA form, the CDR3 reads TGTGCCAGCAGCCTTGGACCCTCTGGGGCCAACGTCCTGACTTTC.

The rearrangement uses TRBV29-1 and TRBJ1-6, with a possible D match to TRBD1 (5 bases). Germline CDR1 is SQVTM and CDR2 is ANQGSEA. V was pared by 4 bases and J by 7 bases, with 11 bases between. The CDR3 runs to 13 residues. The CDR3 loop reads CSVGIGENSPLHF. The CDR3 DNA is TGCAGCGTTGGAATAGGGGAAAATTCACCCCTCCACTTT.

This chain uses TRBV4-1 with TRBJ2-5, with D possibly being TRBD2 (6 bases). This CDR3 spans 13 amino acids. CDR1 MGHRA and CDR2 YSYEKL come from the germline V gene. V shed 4 bases and J shed 1 base, with 7 bases lying between them. CDR3 amino acids: CASSRLVQETQYF. For the CDR3, the DNA is TGCGCCAGCAGCCGACTAGTCCAAGAGACCCAGTACTTC.

The chain uses TRBV4-1 and TRBJ1-4; D not resolved. Per the germline V gene, CDR1 is MGHRA and CDR2 is YSYEKL. This CDR3 contains 17 residues. The V and J ends lost 2 bases and 3 bases respectively, with 16 bases between them. The CDR3 DNA reads as TGCGCCAGCAGCCAACCTCTAATGCGGGTGTCTAATGAAAAACTGTTTTTT. Protein product: CASSQPLMRVSNEKLFF.

This clone was counted a single time. V and J are TRBV14 and TRBJ2-7, with 9 bases matching TRBD2. The CDR3 totals 15 residues. V lost 6 bases to trimming and J lost 0 bases; unmatched junction nucleotides: 6. From germline, CDR1 is SGHDN and CDR2 FVKESK. CDR3 DNA sequence: TGTGCCAGCAGAAGGACTAGCGACAGCTCCTACGAGCAGTACTTC. Its translation: CASRRTSDSSYEQYF.

The chain recombines TRBV4-3 with TRBJ2-6; D not certain. CDR3 length equals 15 residues. V was clipped by 0 bases and J by 11 bases, with 14 bases between them. Germline CDR1 is LGHNA and CDR2 is YSLEER. Here the CDR3 DNA reads TGCGCCAGCAGCCAAGAGCGTGGCCCCATCTACGTCCTGACTTTC. This translates into CASSQERGPIYVLTF.

The chain has TRBV11-2 and TRBJ2-4, with a weak D call TRBD2 (5 bases). The V end was cut by 0 bases, the J end by 7 bases, with 7 bases between. Germline-derived CDR1 and CDR2 are SGHAT and FQNNGV. The CDR3 consists of 13 residues. Written as DNA, the CDR3 is TGTGCCAGCAGCTTAGACAGGAGGAACATTCAGTACTTC. This gives the protein CASSLDRRNIQYF.

The chain is built from TRBV30 and TRBJ2-5; a possible D gene is TRBD1 (6 bases). V was cut by 0 bases and J by 9 bases, with 14 bases left in between. The CDR3 is 13 residues long. Germline V gene lookup returns CDR1 GTSNPN and CDR2 SVGIG (reference sequence). CDR3 protein: CAWSVNRDGAQYF. Here the CDR3 DNA reads TGTGCCTGGAGTGTCAACAGGGATGGGGCCCAGTACTTC.

Only a few counts were recorded for this clone. This sequence joins TRBV14 and TRBJ1-6; the D is unclear. Trimming took off 1 base at V and 10 bases at J, with 11 bases between the two ends. CDR1 and CDR2 (germline): SGHDN, FVKESK. The CDR3 runs 14 residues. The CDR3 region is CASSQVTVSSPLHF. The CDR3 nucleotides are TGTGCCAGCAGCCAAGTAACAGTGTCATCACCCCTCCACTTT.

The J gene is TRBJ1-3, the V gene TRBV29-1; D uncertain. The germline V gene encodes CDR1 SQVTM and CDR2 ANQGSEA. The CDR3 spans 14 residues. Trimming removed 0 bases from V and 4 bases from J, with 10 bases in between. CDR3 sequence: CSVEDPPGGNTIYF. As DNA, the CDR3 is TGCAGCGTTGAAGATCCCCCTGGAGGAAACACCATATATTTT. Looking up the rest from reference TRBV29-1 and TRBJ1-3 gives the full variable domain: SAVISQKPSRDICQRGTSLTIQCQVDSQVTMMFWYRQQPGQSLTLIATANQGSEATYESGFVIDKFPISRPNLTFSTLTVSNMSPEDSSIYLCSVEDPPGGNTIYFGEGSWLTVV.

This clone was counted between two and nine times. V gene TRBV29-1 combines with J gene TRBJ2-3; D possibly matches TRBD1 or TRBD2 (5 bases each). Germline CDR1 SQVTM, CDR2 ANQGSEA. The length of the CDR3 is 15 residues. V was shortened by 3 bases and J by 0 bases, with 13 bases between the two germline ends. CDR3 coding DNA: TGCAGCGTTGACATCGGGACCCTCAGCACAGATACGCAGTATTTT. Translating gives CSVDIGTLSTDTQYF.

This clone has more than one count but fewer than ten. The CDR3 DNA reads TGTGCCTGGAGTGTACCGTGGAGCGGGGGGGCCAGAGATACGCAGTATTTT. Translation gives CAWSVPWSGGARDTQYF. The J gene is TRBJ2-3, the V gene TRBV30; 10 bases agree with TRBD2. The CDR3 has 17 residues. V shed 0 bases, J shed 5 bases, and the junction held 11 bases outside the gene matches. Germline V gene lookup returns CDR1 GTSNPN and CDR2 SVGIG (reference sequence). The variable domain in full, with the rest retrieved from reference TRBV30 and TRBJ2-3, is SQTIHQWPATLVQPVGSPLSLECTVEGTSNPNLYWYRQAAGRGLQLLFYSVGIGQISSEVPQNLSASRPQDRQFILSSKKLLLSDSGFYLCAWSVPWSGGARDTQYFGPGTRLTVL.

The rearrangement uses TRBV2 and TRBJ2-3; D is possibly TRBD2 (6 bases). With 6 bases removed from V and 5 bases from J, the gap between germline ends came to 15 bases. This CDR3 comprises 14 residues. CDR1 and CDR2 from the germline V gene are SNHLY and FYNNEI. CDR3 loop: CASSPLGTGDTQYF. The CDR3 DNA sequence: TGTGCCAGCAGCCCCCTGGGGACTGGAGATACGCAGTATTTT.

The chain has TRBV6-1 and TRBJ1-5, with 8 bases fitting TRBD1. Trimming cost V 4 bases and J 0 bases; bases outside gene matches: 14. From germline, CDR1 is MNHNS and CDR2 SASEGT. The CDR3 length is 19 residues. The CDR3 spells CASSGTYGTGDYSNQPQHF. CDR3 nucleotides: TGTGCCAGCAGTGGGACTTATGGGACAGGAGATTATAGCAATCAGCCCCAGCATTTT.

The rearrangement joins TRBV30 to TRBJ2-7; D unclear. The CDR3 consists of 13 residues. Deletions cut 0 bases from V and 3 bases from J, with 9 bases between. From germline, CDR1 is GTSNPN and CDR2 SVGIG (reference sequence). The CDR3 reads CAWSVREVYEQYF. The CDR3 DNA follows: TGTGCCTGGAGTGTACGAGAGGTCTACGAGCAGTACTTC.

This chain links TRBV18 with TRBJ1-5, with no clear D. The germline CDR1 and CDR2 sequences are KGHSH and LQKENI. This CDR3 contains 14 residues. The V and J ends lost 4 bases and 0 bases respectively, with 7 bases between them. CDR3 nucleotide sequence: TGTGCCAGCTCACAACAGCATAGCAATCAGCCCCAGCATTTT. This sequence encodes CASSQQHSNQPQHF. Together with reference TRBV18 and TRBJ1-5, the CDR3 gives the full variable domain: NAGVMQNPRHLVRRRGQEARLRCSPMKGHSHVYWYRQLPEEGLKFMVYLQKENIIDESGMPKERFSAEFPKEGPSILRIQQVVRGDSAAYFCASSQQHSNQPQHFGDGTRLSIL.

The chain employs TRBV4-1 and TRBJ2-3, with D possibly called TRBD1 or TRBD2 (5 bases each). V lost 3 bases, J lost 4 bases, and 11 bases lay in between. This CDR3 has 14 amino acids. Germline V gene sequence: CDR1 MGHRA, CDR2 YSYEKL. CDR3 protein: CASSQDTLADTQYF. The CDR3 DNA is TGCGCCAGCAGCCAGGACACACTAGCAGATACGCAGTATTTT.